The subject of this entry is one T cell receptor (beta chain). Its antigen is currently unknown. The sample contains more than one DNA sequence encoding this CDR3. The data originate from a study of shared clonotypes between healthy human individuals. Study results and limitations: Exclusively blood specimens were collected; tissue repertoires likely differ.

Researchers ran the assay at a deep level. When replicate PCRs were run on sorted subsets, they used about 220 ng DNA, 30,000 to 35,000 T cell genomes. Produced via immunoSEQ multiplex PCR; TCRdb's table is partial and in-frame only. The top ten clones hold about 1.2% of a sample with about 1,500,000 clones, around 97% of them seen once. V shed 3 bases and J 2 bases; nucleotides not matched to a gene: 2. The CDR3 is 15 amino acids. CDR1 is SGHTA, CDR2 FQGNSA, per germline. The gene calls are TRBV7-2 and TRBJ2-1; the match to TRBD2 covers 9 bases. The sequence derives from a man aged 25 to 40 in good health. The sample comprised naive CD4+ T cells sorted from blood. Subset described: CD45RA+ positively selected. The DNA for the CDR3 is TGTGCCAGCAGCTTGACTAGCGGAACCTACAATGAGCAGTTCTTC. It yields the protein CASSLTSGTYNEQFF.